Detailed here is one TCR beta chain. The CDR3 spans 16 residues. Germline-derived CDR1 and CDR2 are SGHNT and YYREEE (reference sequence). After removal of 4 bases from V and 2 bases from J, the junction contained 6 bases not matched to a gene. This sample is part of a study of blood T cell repertoires in COVID-19. TCRdb's copy holds only in-frame clones and misses some; the assay was immunoSEQ multiplex PCR. The table has 200,000 to 300,000 clones, 70% to 90% seen once; the top ten hold 4.5% to 5.5%. The genes are TRBV5-4 and TRBJ2-3, with 11 nucleotides matching TRBD2. Sample: peripheral blood. This TCR derives from a man in his forties or fifties with COVID-19, enrolled during active disease. The CDR3 loop reads CASSERLAGYTDTQYF. CDR3 coding DNA: TGTGCCAGCAGCGAAAGACTAGCGGGGTACACAGATACGCAGTATTTT.